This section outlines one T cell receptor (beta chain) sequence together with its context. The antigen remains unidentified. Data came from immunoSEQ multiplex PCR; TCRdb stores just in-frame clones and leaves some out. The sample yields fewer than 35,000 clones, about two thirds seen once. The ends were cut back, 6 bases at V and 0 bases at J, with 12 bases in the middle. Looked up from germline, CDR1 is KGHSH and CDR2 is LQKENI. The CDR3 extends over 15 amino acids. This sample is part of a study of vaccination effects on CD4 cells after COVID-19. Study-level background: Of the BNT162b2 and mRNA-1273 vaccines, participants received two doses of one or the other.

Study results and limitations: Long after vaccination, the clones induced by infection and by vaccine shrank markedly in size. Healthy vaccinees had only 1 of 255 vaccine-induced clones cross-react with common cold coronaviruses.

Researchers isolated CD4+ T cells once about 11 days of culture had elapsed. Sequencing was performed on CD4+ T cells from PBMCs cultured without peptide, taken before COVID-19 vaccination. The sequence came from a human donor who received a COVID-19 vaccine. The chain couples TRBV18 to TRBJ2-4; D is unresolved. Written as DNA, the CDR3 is TGTGCCAGCTCGCGAACTTTGACAGCCAAAAACATTCAGTACTTC. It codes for CASSRTLTAKNIQYF.